What follows describes a single T cell receptor beta chain. Its cognate antigen is unknown. The germline V and J ends were trimmed by 0 bases and 8 bases, with 10 bases remaining between them. CDR3 length: 13 residues. Germline values: CDR1 SNHLY, CDR2 FYNNEI. The sample belongs to a study of T cell responses to AZD1222 COVID-19 vaccine. General study findings and limits: Nearly half of the spike-specific TCRs reportedly recognize variant regions that carry no mutations.

Using immunoSEQ multiplex PCR, the repertoire was profiled, and TCRdb retains in-frame clones only, with some absent. This sample carries under 100,000 clones, 75% to 90% of them seen once, and the ten largest clones take 15% to 20%. V gene TRBV2 combines with J gene TRBJ1-2; D uncertain. This clonotype originated in an adult in good health. Sequencing was performed on peripheral blood, taken on day 0 of AZD1222 vaccination. This CDR3 reads CASSEAVVGGYTF. CDR3 nucleotides: TGTGCCAGCAGTGAAGCGGTCGTGGGGGGCTACACCTTC.